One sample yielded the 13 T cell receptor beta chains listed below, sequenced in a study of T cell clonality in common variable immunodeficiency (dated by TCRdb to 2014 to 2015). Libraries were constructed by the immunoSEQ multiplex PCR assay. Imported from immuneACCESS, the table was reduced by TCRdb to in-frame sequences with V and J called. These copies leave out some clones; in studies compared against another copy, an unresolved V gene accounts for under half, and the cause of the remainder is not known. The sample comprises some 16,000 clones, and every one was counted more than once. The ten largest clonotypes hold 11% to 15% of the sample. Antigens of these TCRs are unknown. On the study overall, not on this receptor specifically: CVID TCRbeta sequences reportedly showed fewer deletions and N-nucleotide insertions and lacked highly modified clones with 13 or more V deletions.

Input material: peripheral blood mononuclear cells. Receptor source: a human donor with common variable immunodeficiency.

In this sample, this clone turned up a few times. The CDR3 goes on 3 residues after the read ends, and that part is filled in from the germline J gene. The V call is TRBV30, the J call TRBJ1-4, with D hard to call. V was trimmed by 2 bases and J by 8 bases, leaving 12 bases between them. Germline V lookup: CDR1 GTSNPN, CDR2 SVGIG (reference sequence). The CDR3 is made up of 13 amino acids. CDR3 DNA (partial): TGTGCCTGGAGTAAAGCCACGGGGGAAAAA. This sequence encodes CAWSKATGEK. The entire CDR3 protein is CAWSKATGEKLFF.

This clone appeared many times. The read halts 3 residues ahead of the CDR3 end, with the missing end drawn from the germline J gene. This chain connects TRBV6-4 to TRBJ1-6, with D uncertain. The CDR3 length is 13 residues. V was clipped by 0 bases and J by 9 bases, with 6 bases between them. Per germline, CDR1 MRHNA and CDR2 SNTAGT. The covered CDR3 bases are TGTGCCAGCAGTGACTCTCGTGTTTCACCC. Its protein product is CASSDSRVSP. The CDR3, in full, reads CASSDSRVSPLHF.

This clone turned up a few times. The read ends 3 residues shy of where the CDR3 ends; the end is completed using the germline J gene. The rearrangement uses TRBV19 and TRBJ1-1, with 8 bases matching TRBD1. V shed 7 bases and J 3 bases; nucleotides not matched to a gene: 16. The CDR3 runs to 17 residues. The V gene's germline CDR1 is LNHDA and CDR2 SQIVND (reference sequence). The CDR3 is CASTTTGQGVKDTEAFF. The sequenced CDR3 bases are TGTGCCAGTACCACAACTGGACAGGGAGTGAAGGACACTGAA. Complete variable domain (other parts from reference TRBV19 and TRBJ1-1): DGGITQSPKYLFRKEGQNVTLSCEQNLNHDAMYWYRQDPGQGLRLIYYSQIVNDFQKGDIAEGYSVSREKKESFPLTVTSAQKNPTAFYLCASTTTGQGVKDTEAFFGQGTRLTVV.

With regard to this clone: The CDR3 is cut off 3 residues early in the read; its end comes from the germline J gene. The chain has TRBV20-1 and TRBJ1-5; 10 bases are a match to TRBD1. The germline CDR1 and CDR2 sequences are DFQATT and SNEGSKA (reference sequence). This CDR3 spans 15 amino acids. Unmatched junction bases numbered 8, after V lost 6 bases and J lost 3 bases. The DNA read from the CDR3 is TGCAGTGCAGCGGGACAGGGGACGACCAATCAGCCC. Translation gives CSAAGQGTTNQP. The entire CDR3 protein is CSAAGQGTTNQPQHF.

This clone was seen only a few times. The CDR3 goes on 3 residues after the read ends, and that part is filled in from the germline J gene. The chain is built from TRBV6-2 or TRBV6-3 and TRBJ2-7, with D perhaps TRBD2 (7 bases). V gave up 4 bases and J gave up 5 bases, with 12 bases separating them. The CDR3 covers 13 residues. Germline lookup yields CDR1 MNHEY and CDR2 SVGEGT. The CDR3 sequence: CASSLAGANEQYF. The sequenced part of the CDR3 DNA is TGTGCCAGCAGTTTGGCGGGGGCCAACGAG.

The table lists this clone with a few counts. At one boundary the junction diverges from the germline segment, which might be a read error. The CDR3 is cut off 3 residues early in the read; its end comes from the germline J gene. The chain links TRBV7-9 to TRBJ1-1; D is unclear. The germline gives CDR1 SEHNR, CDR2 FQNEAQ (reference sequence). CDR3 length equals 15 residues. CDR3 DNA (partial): TGTGCCAGCACTCCAATGGCGGCCTTGAATACTGAA. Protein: CASTPMAALNTE. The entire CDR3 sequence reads CASTPMAALNTEAFF.

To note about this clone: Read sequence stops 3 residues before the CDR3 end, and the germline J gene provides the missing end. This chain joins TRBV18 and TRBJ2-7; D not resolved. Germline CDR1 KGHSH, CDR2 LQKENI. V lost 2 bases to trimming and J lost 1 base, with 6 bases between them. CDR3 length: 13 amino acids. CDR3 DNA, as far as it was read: TGTGCCAGCTCACCATTAGGGTCCTACGAG. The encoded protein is CASSPLGSYE. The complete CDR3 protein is CASSPLGSYEQYF.

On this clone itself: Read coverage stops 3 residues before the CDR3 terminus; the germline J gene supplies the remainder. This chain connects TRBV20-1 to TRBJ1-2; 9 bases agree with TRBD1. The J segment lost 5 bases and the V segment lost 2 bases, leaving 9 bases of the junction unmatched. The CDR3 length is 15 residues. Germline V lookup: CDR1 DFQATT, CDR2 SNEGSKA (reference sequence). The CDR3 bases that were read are TGCAGTGCTAGAATCTCACAGGGGGCCCTATATGGC. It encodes CSARISQGALYG. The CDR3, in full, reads CSARISQGALYGYTF.

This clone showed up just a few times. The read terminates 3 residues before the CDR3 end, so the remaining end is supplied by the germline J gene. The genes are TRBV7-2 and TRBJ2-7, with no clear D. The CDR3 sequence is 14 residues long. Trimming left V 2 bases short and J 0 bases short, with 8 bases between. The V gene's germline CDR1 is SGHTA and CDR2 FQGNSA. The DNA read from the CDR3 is TGTGCCAGCAGCTTATATAGTCTCTCCTACGAG. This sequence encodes CASSLYSLSYE. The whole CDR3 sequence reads CASSLYSLSYEQYF.

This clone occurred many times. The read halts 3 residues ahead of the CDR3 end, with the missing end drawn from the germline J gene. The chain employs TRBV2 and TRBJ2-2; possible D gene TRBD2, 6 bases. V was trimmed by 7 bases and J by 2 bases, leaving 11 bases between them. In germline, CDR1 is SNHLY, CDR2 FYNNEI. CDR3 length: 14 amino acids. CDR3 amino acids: CASMGRGNTGELFF. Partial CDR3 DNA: TGTGCCAGCATGGGGCGGGGAAACACCGGGGAG.

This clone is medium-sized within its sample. The CDR3 here is CATSGGKEAFF. Partial CDR3 DNA: TGTGCCACCAGTGGTGGCAAGGAA. The chain combines TRBV24-1 with TRBJ1-1, with unresolved D. The read comes to an end 3 residues before the CDR3 does, leaving the germline J gene to fill in the end. The length of the CDR3 is 11 residues. From germline, CDR1 is KGHDR and CDR2 SFDVKD.

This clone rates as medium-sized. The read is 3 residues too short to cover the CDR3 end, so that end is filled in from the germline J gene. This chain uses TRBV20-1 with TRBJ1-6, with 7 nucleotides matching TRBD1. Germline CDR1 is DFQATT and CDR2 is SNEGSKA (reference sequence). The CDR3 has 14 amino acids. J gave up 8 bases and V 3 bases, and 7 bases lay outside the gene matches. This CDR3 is CSASRQGSDSPLHF. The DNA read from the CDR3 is TGCAGTGCTAGTAGACAGGGAAGTGATTCACCC.

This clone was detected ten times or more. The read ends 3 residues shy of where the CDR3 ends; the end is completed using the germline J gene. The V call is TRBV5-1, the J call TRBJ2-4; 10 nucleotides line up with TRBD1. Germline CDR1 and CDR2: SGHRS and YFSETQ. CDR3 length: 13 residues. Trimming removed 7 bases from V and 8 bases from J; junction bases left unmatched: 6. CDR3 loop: CASGAGTGDIQYF. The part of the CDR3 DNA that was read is TGCGCCAGCGGGGCCGGGACAGGGGACATT.